These 5 T cell receptor beta chains were all obtained from the same sample, sequenced in a study of cytomegalovirus exposure and HLA in healthy donors. It was with 60 Vbeta and 13 Jbeta primers that the PCR ran. Repertoires were generated with immunoSEQ multiplex PCR, while TCRdb's copy carries only in-frame clones and drops some. The sample includes some 150,000 clones, approximately 79% of them seen just once. Input material: PBMCs. The receptors here all came from a man aged 45-65 years in good health and CMV-seropositive.

The J gene is TRBJ2-7, the V gene TRBV10-1; 8 nucleotides align to TRBD2. There are 16 residues in the CDR3. The germline CDR1 and CDR2 sequences are WNHNN and SYGVQD (reference sequence). With V trimmed by 6 bases and J by 4 bases, 14 bases remained unmatched. CDR3 loop: CASRPRRVAGSYEQYF. CDR3 in DNA: TGCGCCAGCAGGCCCCGGAGGGTAGCGGGGAGTTACGAGCAGTACTTC.

This clone was counted a few times. The genes are TRBV18 and TRBJ2-7; 13 bases map to TRBD2. Germline lookup yields CDR1 KGHSH and CDR2 LQKENI. The trim removed 2 bases at V and 5 bases at J, leaving 0 bases unmatched. The CDR3 has 14 amino acids. This chain's CDR3 is CASSPGLAGDEQYF. The CDR3 DNA follows: TGTGCCAGCTCACCAGGACTAGCGGGAGACGAGCAGTACTTC.

Only a few counts were recorded for this clone. The chain recombines TRBV5-1 with TRBJ1-4; TRBD1 matches 7 bases. This CDR3 has 15 amino acids. The germline gives CDR1 SGHRS, CDR2 YFSETQ. The V gene end was trimmed by 6 bases and the J gene end by 0 bases; junction bases not matched to a gene: 5. The chain's CDR3 is CASKTGISTNEKLFF. The CDR3 DNA follows: TGCGCCAGCAAGACAGGGATTTCAACTAATGAAAAACTGTTTTTT.

The chain recombines TRBV5-4 with TRBJ2-3; TRBD2 matches 10 bases. The CDR3 consists of 15 residues. After removal of 4 bases from V and 5 bases from J, the junction contained 7 bases not matched to a gene. Germline V gives CDR1 SGHNT, CDR2 YYREEE (reference sequence). The CDR3 coding sequence is TGTGCCAGCAGCCCAGCTAGCGGGAGAGGAGATACGCAGTATTTT. Residues: CASSPASGRGDTQYF.

The chain carries TRBV9 and TRBJ1-4; tentatively, D is TRBD1 (5 bases). Germline V gives CDR1 SGDLS, CDR2 YYNGEE. The CDR3 is made up of 13 amino acids. The germline V and J ends were trimmed by 4 bases and 5 bases, with 9 bases remaining between them. Written as DNA, the CDR3 is TGTGCCAGCAGCCTGGGGGGGAATGAAAAACTGTTTTTT. Its protein product is CASSLGGNEKLFF.